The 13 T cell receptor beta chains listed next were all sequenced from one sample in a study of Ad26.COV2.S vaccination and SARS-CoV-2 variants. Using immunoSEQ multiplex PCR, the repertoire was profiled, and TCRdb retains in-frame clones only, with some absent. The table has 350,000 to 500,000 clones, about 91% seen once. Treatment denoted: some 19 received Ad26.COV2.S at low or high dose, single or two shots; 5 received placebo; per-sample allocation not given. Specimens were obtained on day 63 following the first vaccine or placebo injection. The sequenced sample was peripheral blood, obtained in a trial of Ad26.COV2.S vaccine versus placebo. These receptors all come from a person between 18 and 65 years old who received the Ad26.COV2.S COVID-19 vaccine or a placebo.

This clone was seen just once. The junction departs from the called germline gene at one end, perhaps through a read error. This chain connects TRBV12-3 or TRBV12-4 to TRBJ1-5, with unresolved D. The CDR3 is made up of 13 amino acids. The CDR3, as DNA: TGTGCCAGCAGGTTAGGACGCGATCAGCCCCAGCATTTT. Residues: CASRLGRDQPQHF.

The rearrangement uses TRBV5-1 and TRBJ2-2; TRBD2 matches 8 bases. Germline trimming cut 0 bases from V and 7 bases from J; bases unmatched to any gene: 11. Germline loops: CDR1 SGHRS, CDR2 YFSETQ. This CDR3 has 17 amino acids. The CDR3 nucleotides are TGCGCCAGCAGCTTGGAGCCCCCGGGGGGGGACGGCGGGGAGCTGTTTTTT. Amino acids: CASSLEPPGGDGGELFF.

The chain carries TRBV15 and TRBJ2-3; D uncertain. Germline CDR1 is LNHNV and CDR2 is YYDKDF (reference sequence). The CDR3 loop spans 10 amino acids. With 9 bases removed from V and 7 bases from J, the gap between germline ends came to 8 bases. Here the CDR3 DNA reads TGTGCCACATGGCGGAATACGCAGTATTTT. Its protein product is CATWRNTQYF.

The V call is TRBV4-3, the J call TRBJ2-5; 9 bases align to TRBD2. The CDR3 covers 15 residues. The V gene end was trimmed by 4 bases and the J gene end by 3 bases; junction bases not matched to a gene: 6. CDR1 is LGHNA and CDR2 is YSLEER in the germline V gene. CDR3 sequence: CASSRISGGEETQYF. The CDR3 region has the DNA TGCGCCAGCAGCCGAATTAGCGGGGGAGAAGAGACCCAGTACTTC.

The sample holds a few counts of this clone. The chain's CDR3 is CASRRRDWDEKLFF. DNA of the CDR3: TGTGCCAGCAGGCGACGGGACTGGGATGAAAAACTGTTTTTT. The chain is built from TRBV6-5 and TRBJ1-4, with D perhaps matching TRBD1 (5 bases). In germline, CDR1 is MNHEY, CDR2 SVGAGI. The V gene lost 6 bases and the J gene lost 6 bases, with 14 bases spanning the gap. CDR3 size: 14 residues.

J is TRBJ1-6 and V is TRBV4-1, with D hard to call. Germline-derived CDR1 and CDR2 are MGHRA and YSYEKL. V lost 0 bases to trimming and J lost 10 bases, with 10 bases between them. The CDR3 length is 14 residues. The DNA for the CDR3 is TGCGCCAGCAGCCAAGAACCGGCTGAATCACCCCTCCACTTT. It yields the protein CASSQEPAESPLHF.

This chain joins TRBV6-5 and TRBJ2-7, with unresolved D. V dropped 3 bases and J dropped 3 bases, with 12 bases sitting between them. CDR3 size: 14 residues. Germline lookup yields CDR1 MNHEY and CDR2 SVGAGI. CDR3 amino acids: CASSYRPDGYEQYV. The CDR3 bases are TGTGCCAGCAGTTATAGGCCGGACGGCTACGAGCAGTACGTC.

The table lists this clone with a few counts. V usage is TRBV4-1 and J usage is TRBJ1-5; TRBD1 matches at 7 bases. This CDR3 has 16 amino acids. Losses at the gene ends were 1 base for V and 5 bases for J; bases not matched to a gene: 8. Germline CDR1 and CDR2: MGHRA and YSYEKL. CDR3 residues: CASSQGFGRGYQPQHF. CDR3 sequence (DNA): TGCGCCAGCAGCCAAGGGTTTGGCAGGGGGTATCAGCCCCAGCATTTT.

CDR3 sequence (DNA): TGCGCCAGCAGCCCGGACAGGGGGAGCGACGAGCAGTACTTC. The encoded protein is CASSPDRGSDEQYF. This sequence joins TRBV5-1 and TRBJ2-7, with 10 bases identical to TRBD1. The CDR3 runs to 14 residues. Trimming removed 4 bases from V and 5 bases from J; junction bases left unmatched: 6. CDR1 and CDR2 (germline): SGHRS, YFSETQ.

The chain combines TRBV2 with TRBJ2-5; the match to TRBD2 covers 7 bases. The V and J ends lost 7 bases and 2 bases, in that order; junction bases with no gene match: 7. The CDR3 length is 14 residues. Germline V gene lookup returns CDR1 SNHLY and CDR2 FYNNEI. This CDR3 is CASNIQRGQETQYF. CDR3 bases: TGTGCCAGCAACATCCAGCGGGGACAAGAGACCCAGTACTTC.

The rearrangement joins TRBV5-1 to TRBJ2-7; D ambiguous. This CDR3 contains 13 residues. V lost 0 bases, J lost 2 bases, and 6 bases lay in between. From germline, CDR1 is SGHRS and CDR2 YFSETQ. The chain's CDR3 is CASSLDGTYEQYV. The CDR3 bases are TGCGCCAGCAGCTTGGATGGAACCTACGAGCAGTACGTC.

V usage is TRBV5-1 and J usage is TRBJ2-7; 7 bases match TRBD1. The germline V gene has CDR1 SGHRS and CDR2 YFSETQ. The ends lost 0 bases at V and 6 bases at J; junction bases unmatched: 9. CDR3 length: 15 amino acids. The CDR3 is CASSLEPLTGIEQYF. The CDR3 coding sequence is TGCGCCAGCAGCTTGGAACCACTGACAGGGATCGAGCAGTACTTC.

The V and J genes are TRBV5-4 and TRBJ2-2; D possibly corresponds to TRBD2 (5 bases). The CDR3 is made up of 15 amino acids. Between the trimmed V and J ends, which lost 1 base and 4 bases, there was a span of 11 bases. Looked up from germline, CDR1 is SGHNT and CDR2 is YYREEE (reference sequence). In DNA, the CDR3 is TGTGCCAGCAGCTTGAGAGGGCTGGGCACCGGGGAGCTGTTTTTT. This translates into CASSLRGLGTGELFF.